These T cell receptor beta chains were read from a single sample in a study of vaccination effects on CD4 cells after COVID-19. These receptors lack a known antigen. The method was immunoSEQ multiplex PCR; TCRdb's version includes in-frame clones alone and lacks a portion of them. The sample lists roughly 59,000 clones, around 78% occurring once. The material was CD4+ T cells from PBMCs cultured with HCoV-OC43 spike peptides, obtained after COVID-19 vaccination. Every receptor here comes from a human donor who received a COVID-19 vaccine. Both conserved end residues are trimmed from each CDR3. Fields, in order: V gene, CDR3 protein.

V: TRBV6-5
CDR3: ASSYSQGVGQPQH

V: TRBV4-3
CDR3: ASSQGDRSPYGYT

V: TRBV28
CDR3: ASSYPGQGSKNYGYT

V: TRBV2
CDR3: ASGTSNQPQH

V: TRBV30
CDR3: AWSAQPARGYT

V: TRBV7-2
CDR3: ASSYLGSGETQY

V: TRBV11-3
CDR3: ASSSRTGDICNQPQH

V: TRBV5-1
CDR3: ASSPLFSGGRQTQY

V: TRBV19
CDR3: ASSSPDSSGNTIY

V: TRBV5-8
CDR3: ASPEMFRAWRGAKETQY

V: TRBV3-1/TRBV3-2
CDR3: ASSQLTSPRQETQY

V: TRBV4-1
CDR3: ASSQVAGGTSTDTQY

V: TRBV3-1/TRBV3-2
CDR3: ASSSAGINSPLH

V: TRBV4-1
CDR3: ASSHLGATGELF

V: TRBV30
CDR3: AWSKYGLRTEAF

V: TRBV7-9
CDR3: ASSLSQGYTEAF

V: TRBV19
CDR3: ASSPPLGIQY

V: TRBV24-1
CDR3: ATSDRTGLAGGRQGQF

V: TRBV7-9
CDR3: ASSLGGGTGNTIY

V: TRBV3-1/TRBV3-2
CDR3: ASSQDRGSGGWLDTQY

V: TRBV15
CDR3: ATSNSRGRGYGYT

V: TRBV4-1
CDR3: ASSQGRTGGEEKLF

V: TRBV5-8
CDR3: ASPGPPGGNTEAF

V: TRBV30
CDR3: ACTGQGRNTIY

V: TRBV4-1
CDR3: ASSRLPTGDNNSPLH

V: TRBV7-2
CDR3: ASRKEGGGANEQF